This TCR beta chain originates from a study of blood T cell repertoires in COVID-19. Study context: The United States, Italy and Spain were the sources of the acute and convalescent COVID-19 samples. Sources were T cells, B-cell-depleted T cells, or PBMCs; the material itself was cDNA or gDNA.

CDR3 length equals 14 residues. The V end lost 8 bases, the J end lost 5 bases, and 17 bases lay between the germline ends. Germline loops: CDR1 SGHTA, CDR2 FQGTGA. The data were produced by immunoSEQ multiplex PCR, yet TCRdb's version contains in-frame clones alone and is incomplete. In the table there are around 440,000 clones, about 87% of which are singletons. The Seattle patients, enrolled during active infection, were followed longitudinally. The TCR was taken from a woman aged 50 to 60 with COVID-19, enrolled during active disease. The specimen was peripheral blood. The V and J genes are TRBV7-3 and TRBJ2-3; D is perhaps TRBD2 (7 bases). The chain's CDR3 is CASSVGGGQDTQYF. The CDR3 DNA is TGTGCCAGCTCAGTGGGCGGGGGACAAGATACGCAGTATTTT.